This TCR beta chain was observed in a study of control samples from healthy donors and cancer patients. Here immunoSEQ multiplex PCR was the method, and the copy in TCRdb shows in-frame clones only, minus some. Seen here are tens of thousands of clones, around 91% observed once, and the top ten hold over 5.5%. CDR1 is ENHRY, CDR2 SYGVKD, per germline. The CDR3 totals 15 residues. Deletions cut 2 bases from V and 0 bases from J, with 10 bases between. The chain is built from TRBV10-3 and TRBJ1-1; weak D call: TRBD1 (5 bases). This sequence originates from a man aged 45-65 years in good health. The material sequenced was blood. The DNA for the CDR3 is TGTGCCATCAGTGAGGTGACAGCGATGAACACTGAAGCTTTCTTT. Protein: CAISEVTAMNTEAFF.